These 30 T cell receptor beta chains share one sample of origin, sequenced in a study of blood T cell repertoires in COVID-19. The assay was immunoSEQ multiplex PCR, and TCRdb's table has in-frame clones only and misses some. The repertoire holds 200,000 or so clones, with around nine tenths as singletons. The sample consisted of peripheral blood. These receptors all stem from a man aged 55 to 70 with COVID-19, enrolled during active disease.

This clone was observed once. The CDR3 is CASSPYPDSPGNQPQHF. CDR3 bases: TGTGCCAGCAGCCCCTATCCGGACAGTCCGGGCAATCAGCCCCAGCATTTT. The V call is TRBV4-2, the J call TRBJ1-5; TRBD1 is a possible D gene (6 bases). Per the germline V gene, CDR1 is LGHNA and CDR2 is YNFKEQ. The length of the CDR3 is 17 residues. The germline V and J ends were trimmed by 4 bases and 2 bases, with 18 bases remaining between them.

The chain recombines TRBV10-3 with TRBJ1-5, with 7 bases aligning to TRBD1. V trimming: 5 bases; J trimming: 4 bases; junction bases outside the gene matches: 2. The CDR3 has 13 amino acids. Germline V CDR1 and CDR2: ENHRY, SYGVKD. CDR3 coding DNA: TGTGCCATCAGTCAGGGGGAGAATCAGCCCCAGCATTTT. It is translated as CAISQGENQPQHF.

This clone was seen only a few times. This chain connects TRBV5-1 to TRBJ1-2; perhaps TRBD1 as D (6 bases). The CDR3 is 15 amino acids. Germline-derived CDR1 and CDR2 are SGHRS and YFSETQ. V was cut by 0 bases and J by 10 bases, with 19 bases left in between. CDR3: CASSLGDRTSASYTF. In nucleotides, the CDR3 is TGCGCCAGCAGCTTGGGTGACAGGACCTCTGCCTCCTACACCTTC.

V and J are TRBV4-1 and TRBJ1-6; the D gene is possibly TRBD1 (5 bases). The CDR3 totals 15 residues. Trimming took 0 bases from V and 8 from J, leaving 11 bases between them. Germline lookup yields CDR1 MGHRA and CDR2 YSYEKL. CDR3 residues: CASSQDVAGHSPLHF. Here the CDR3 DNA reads TGCGCCAGCAGCCAAGATGTGGCAGGGCATTCACCCCTCCACTTT.

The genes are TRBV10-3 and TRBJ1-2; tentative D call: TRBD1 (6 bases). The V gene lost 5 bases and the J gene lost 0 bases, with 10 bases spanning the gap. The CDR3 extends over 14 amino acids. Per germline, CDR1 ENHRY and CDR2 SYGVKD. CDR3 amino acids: CAISLTGANYGYTF. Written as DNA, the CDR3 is TGTGCCATCAGTCTGACAGGAGCTAACTATGGCTACACCTTC.

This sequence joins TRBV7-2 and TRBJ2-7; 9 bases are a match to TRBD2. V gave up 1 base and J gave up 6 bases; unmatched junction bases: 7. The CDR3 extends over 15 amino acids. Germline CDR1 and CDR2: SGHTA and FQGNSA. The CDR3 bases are TGTGCCAGCAGCTTAGGGCTAGCGGGACAGAGCGAGCAGTACTTC. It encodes CASSLGLAGQSEQYF.

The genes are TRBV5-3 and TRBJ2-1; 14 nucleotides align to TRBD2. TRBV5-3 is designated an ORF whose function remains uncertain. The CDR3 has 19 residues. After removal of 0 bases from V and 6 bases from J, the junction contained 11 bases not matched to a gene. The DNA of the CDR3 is TGTGCCAGAAGCTTGGGACTAGCGGGAGGGAAGGGGATGCGCAATGAGCAGTTCTTC. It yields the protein CARSLGLAGGKGMRNEQFF.

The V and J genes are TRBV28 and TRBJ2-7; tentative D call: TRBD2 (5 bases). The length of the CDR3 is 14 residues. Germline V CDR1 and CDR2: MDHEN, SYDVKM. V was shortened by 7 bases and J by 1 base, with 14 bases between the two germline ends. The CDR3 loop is CASTSGGGSYEQYF. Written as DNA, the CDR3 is TGTGCCAGCACCTCCGGCGGAGGTTCCTACGAGCAGTACTTC.

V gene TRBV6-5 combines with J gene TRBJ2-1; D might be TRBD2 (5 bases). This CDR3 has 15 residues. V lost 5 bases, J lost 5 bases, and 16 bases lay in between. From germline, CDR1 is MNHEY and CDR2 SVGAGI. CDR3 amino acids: CASSPTGILNNEQFF. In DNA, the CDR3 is TGTGCCAGCAGTCCAACGGGGATTTTGAACAATGAGCAGTTCTTC.

This CDR3 is CAGTSGRASGAYEQYF. Here the CDR3 DNA reads TGTGCCGGAACTAGCGGGAGGGCCAGTGGCGCCTACGAGCAGTACTTC. This rearrangement joins TRBV2 to TRBJ2-7; TRBD2 agrees at 13 bases. V lost 11 bases to trimming and J lost 2 bases; unmatched junction nucleotides: 12. The CDR3 length is 16 residues. Germline assignment: CDR1 SNHLY and CDR2 FYNNEI.

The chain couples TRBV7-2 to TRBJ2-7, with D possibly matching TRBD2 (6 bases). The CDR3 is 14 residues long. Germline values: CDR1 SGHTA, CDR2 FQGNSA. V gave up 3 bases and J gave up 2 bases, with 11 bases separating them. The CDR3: CASSFGTGPYEQYF. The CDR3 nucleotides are TGTGCCAGCAGCTTCGGGACTGGACCCTACGAGCAGTACTTC.

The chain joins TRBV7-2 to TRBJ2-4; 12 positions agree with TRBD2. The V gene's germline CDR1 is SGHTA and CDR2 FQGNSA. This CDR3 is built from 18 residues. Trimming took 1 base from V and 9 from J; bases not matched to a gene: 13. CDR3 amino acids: CASSLVPSGGARGGIQYF. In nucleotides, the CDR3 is TGTGCCAGCAGCTTAGTCCCTAGCGGGGGGGCCCGGGGCGGCATTCAGTACTTC.

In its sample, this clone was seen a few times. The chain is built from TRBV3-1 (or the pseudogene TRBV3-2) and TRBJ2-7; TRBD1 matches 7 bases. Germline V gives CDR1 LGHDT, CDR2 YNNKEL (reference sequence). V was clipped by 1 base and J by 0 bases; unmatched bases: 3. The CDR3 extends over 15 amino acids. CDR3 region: CASSQAWDSSYEQYF. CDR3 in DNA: TGTGCCAGCAGCCAAGCCTGGGACAGCTCCTACGAGCAGTACTTC.

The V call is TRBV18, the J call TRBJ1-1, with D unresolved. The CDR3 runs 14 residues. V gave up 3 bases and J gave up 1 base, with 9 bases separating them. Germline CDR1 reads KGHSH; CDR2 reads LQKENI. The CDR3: CASSPIRENTEAFF. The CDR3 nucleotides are TGTGCCAGCTCACCCATCCGGGAGAACACTGAAGCTTTCTTT.

The CDR3 is CASSLAGASTGELFF. CDR3 nucleotide sequence: TGTGCCAGCAGCTTAGCAGGGGCTAGCACCGGGGAGCTGTTTTTT. The chain employs TRBV7-2 and TRBJ2-2; D is perhaps TRBD1 (5 bases). The germline V gene encodes CDR1 SGHTA and CDR2 FQGNSA. The CDR3 consists of 15 residues. V lost 0 bases and J lost 4, with 9 bases in between.

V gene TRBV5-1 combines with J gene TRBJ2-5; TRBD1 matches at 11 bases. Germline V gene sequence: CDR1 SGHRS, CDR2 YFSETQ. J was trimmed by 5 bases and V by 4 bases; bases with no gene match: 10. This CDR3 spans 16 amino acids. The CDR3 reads CASSAGQGAFSETQYF. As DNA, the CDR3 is TGCGCCAGCAGCGCCGGACAGGGGGCTTTTTCGGAGACCCAGTACTTC.

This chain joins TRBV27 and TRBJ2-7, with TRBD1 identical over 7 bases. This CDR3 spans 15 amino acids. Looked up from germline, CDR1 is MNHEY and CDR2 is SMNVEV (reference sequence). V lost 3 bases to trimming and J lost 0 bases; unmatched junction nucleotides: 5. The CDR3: CASSLRGPYSYEQYF. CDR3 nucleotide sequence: TGTGCCAGCAGTTTGAGGGGGCCTTACTCCTACGAGCAGTACTTC.

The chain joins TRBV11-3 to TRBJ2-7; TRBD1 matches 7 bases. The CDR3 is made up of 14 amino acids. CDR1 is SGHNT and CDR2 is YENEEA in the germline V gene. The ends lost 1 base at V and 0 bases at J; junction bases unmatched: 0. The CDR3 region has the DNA TGTGCCAGCAGCTTAGGGGACAGCTCCTACGAGCAGTACTTC. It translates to CASSLGDSSYEQYF.

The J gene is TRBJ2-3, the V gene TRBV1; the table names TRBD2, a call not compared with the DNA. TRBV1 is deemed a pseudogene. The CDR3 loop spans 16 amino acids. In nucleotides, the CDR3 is TGCACCAGCAGCCAAGACCAACTAGCGGGAGCAGATACGCAGTATTTT. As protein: CTSSQDQLAGADTQYF.

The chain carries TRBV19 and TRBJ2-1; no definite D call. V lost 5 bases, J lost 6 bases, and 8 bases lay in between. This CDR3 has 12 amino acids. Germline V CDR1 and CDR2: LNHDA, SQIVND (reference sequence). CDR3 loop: CASSLAVNEQFF. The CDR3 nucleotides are TGTGCCAGTAGTTTGGCGGTCAATGAGCAGTTCTTC.

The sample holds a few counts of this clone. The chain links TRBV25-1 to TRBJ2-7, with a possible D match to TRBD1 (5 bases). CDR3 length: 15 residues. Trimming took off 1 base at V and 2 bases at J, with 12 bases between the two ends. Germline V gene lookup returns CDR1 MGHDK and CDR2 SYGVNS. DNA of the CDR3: TGTGCCAGCAGTGAATCACAGGTGAAAACCTACGAGCAGTACTTC. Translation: CASSESQVKTYEQYF.

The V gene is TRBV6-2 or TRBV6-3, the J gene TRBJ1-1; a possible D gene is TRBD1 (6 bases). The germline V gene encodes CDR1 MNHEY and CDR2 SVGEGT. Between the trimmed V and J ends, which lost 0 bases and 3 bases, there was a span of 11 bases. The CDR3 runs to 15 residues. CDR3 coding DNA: TGTGCCAGCAGTTACTCCCCTGGACAGTACACTGAAGCTTTCTTT. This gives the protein CASSYSPGQYTEAFF.

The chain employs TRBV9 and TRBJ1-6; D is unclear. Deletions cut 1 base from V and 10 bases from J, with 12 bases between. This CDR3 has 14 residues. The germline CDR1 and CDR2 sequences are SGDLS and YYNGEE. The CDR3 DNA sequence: TGTGCCAGCAGCGTATCCGAGTCTCCCTCACCCCTCCACTTT. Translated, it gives CASSVSESPSPLHF.

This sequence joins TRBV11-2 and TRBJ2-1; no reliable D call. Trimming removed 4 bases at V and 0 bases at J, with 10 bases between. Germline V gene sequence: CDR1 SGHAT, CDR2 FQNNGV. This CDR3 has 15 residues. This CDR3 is CASSSSGYSYNEQFF. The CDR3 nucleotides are TGTGCCAGCAGCTCCTCCGGGTACTCCTACAATGAGCAGTTCTTC.

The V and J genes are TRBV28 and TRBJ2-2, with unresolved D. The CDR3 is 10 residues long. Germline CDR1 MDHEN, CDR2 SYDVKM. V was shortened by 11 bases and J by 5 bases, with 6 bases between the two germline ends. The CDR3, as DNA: TGTGCCCACGGGACCGGGGAGCTGTTTTTT. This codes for CAHGTGELFF.

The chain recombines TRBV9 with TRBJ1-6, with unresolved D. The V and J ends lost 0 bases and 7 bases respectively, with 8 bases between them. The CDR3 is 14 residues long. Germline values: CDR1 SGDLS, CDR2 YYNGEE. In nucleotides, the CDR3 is TGTGCCAGCAGCGTAGTTCCAGGAAATTCACCCCTCCACTTT. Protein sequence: CASSVVPGNSPLHF.

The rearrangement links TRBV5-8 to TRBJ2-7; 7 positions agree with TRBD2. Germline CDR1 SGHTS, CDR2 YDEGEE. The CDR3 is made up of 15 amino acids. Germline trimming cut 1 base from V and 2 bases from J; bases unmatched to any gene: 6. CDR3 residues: CASSLPLAATYEQYF. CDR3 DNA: TGTGCCAGCAGCTTGCCCCTAGCGGCAACCTACGAGCAGTACTTC.

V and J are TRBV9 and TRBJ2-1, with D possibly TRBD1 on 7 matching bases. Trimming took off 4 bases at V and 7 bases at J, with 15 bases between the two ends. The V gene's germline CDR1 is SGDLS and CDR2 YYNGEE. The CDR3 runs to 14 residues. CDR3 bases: TGTGCCAGCAGCTTTGGAGGGGGCCGAAATGAGCAGTTCTTC. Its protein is CASSFGGGRNEQFF.

CDR3 bases: TGTGCCAGCAGGACAGGAATTTTTAGCACAGATACGCAGTATTTT. This codes for CASRTGIFSTDTQYF. The chain employs TRBV6-5 and TRBJ2-3; weak D call: TRBD1 (6 bases). V lost 6 bases, J lost 0 bases, and 13 bases lay in between. Germline V CDR1 and CDR2: MNHEY, SVGAGI. The CDR3 covers 15 residues.

DNA for the CDR3: TGTGCCAGCAGGGGGAGCGGGAGGGGTAATGAGCAGTTCTTC. It yields the protein CASRGSGRGNEQFF. The V gene is TRBV27, the J gene TRBJ2-1; TRBD2 matches 10 bases. The J segment lost 7 bases and the V segment lost 6 bases, leaving 6 bases of the junction unmatched. The CDR3 length is 14 residues. Germline CDR1 and CDR2: MNHEY and SMNVEV (reference sequence).